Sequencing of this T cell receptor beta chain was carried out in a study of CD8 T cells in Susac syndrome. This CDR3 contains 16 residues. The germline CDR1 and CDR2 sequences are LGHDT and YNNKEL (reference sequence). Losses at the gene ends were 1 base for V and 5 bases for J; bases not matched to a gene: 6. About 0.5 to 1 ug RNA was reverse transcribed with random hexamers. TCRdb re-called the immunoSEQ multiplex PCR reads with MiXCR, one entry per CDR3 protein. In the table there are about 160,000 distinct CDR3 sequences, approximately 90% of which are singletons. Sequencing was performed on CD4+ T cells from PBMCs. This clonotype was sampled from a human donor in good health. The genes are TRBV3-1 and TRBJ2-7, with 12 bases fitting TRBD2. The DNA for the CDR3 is TGTGCCAGCAGCCAAGGGCTAGCGGGAGGGACCCACGAGCAGTACTTC. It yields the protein CASSQGLAGGTHEQYF.